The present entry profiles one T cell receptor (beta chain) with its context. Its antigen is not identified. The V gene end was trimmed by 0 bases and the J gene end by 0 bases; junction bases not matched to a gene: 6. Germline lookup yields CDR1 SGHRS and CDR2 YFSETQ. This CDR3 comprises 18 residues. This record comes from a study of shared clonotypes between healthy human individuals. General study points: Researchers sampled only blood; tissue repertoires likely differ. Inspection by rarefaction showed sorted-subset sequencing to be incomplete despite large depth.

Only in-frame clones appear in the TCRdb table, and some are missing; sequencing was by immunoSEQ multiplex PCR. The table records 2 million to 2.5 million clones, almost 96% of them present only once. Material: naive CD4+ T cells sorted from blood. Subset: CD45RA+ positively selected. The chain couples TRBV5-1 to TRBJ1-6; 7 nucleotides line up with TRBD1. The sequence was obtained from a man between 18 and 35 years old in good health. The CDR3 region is CASSLGRTGLSYNSPLHF. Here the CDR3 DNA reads TGCGCCAGCAGCTTGGGTAGGACAGGCCTCTCCTATAATTCACCCCTCCACTTT.